These 6 T cell receptor beta chains were all obtained from the same sample, sequenced in a study of identical twins. TCRdb re-called the 5' RACE reads through MiXCR, storing one row per CDR3 protein. The data contain some 1,700,000 distinct CDR3 sequences, roughly 35% of them singletons. Sequenced sample: cord blood. These receptors originate from a newborn girl in good health.

This clonotype turned up a few times. This sequence joins TRBV3-1 and TRBJ2-1; 9 nucleotides match TRBD2. The V gene end was trimmed by 3 bases and the J gene end by 0 bases; junction bases not matched to a gene: 12. The CDR3 spans 19 residues. CDR1 LGHDT and CDR2 YNNKEL come from the germline V gene (reference sequence). CDR3 in amino acids: CASSHGGLAGPFSYNEQFF. The CDR3 nucleotides read TGTGCCAGCAGCCACGGGGGACTAGCCGGACCTTTCTCCTACAATGAGCAGTTCTTC.

This clonotype turned up a few times. This rearrangement joins TRBV11-2 to TRBJ2-4; 10 nucleotides align to TRBD2. With 3 bases clipped from V and 6 bases from J, the junction kept 11 bases outside the gene matches. This CDR3 has 17 residues. The germline V gene encodes CDR1 SGHAT and CDR2 FQNNGV. The CDR3 DNA reads TGTGCCAGCAGCTTGGGGTCCCTAGCGGGGGCGATAAACATTCAGTACTTC. Translation gives CASSLGSLAGAINIQYF. The full variable domain, completed using reference TRBV11-2 and TRBJ2-4, is EAGVAQSPRYKIIEKRQSVAFWCNPISGHATLYWYQQILGQGPKLLIQFQNNGVVDDSQLPKDRFSAERLKGVDSTLKIQPAKLEDSAVYLCASSLGSLAGAINIQYFGAGTRLSVL.

The table lists this clonotype with a few counts. The CDR3 spells CASSRTGVSGRLNEQYF. CDR3 in DNA: TGTGCCAGCTCACGAACCGGGGTTAGCGGGAGACTGAACGAGCAGTACTTC. This chain links TRBV18 with TRBJ2-7; 9 nucleotides match TRBD2. The CDR3 runs to 17 residues. In germline, CDR1 is KGHSH, CDR2 LQKENI. After removal of 4 bases from V and 5 bases from J, the junction contained 15 bases not matched to a gene.

The chain uses TRBV20-1 and TRBJ2-1, with 10 bases that match TRBD2. Losses at the gene ends were 3 bases for V and 1 base for J; bases not matched to a gene: 6. Per the germline V gene, CDR1 is DFQATT and CDR2 is SNEGSKA (reference sequence). The CDR3 has 16 residues. In DNA form, the CDR3 reads TGCAGTGCTAGGAGTAGCGGGGGGAGGTCCTACAATGAGCAGTTCTTC. Encoded protein: CSARSSGGRSYNEQFF.

CDR3: CASSKDLAGGRNEQFF. CDR3 coding DNA: TGCGCCAGCAGCAAGGACCTAGCGGGGGGGCGCAATGAGCAGTTCTTC. The chain combines TRBV5-1 with TRBJ2-1; 12 bases line up with TRBD2. The trim removed 4 bases at V and 6 bases at J, leaving 8 bases unmatched. CDR1 and CDR2 (germline): SGHRS, YFSETQ. This CDR3 is built from 16 residues.

This chain uses TRBV21-1 with TRBJ1-5; the table's D call TRBD1 went unverified against the DNA. TRBV21-1 is a pseudogene. The CDR3 has 14 amino acids. As DNA, the CDR3 is TGTGCCAGCAGCAATTTAAGGGGAAGTCAGCCCCAGCATTTT. Translating gives CASSNLRGSQPQHF.